These T cell receptor beta chains were read from a single sample in a study of T cell responses to AZD1222 COVID-19 vaccine. Method: immunoSEQ multiplex PCR; TCRdb's copy keeps in-frame clones and lacks some. The table shows roughly 70,000 clones, with around nine tenths occurring only once. Specimen: peripheral blood, collected 28 days after the second dose of the MenACWY control vaccine. Every receptor here comes from an adult who received the MenACWY meningococcal vaccine as a control. Both conserved end residues are part of each CDR3. The D gene is left open where the match is weak. A row's size may be missing; if present it is once, few, many or a size class.

j_call	v_call	cdr3_length	clone_size	d_call	cdr3_aa	cdr3_nt
TRBJ2-5	TRBV9	17	NA	NA	CASSPSGSLGRQETQYF	TGTGCCAGCAGCCCCTCGGGGTCCCTAGGGAGGCAAGAGACCCAGTACTTC
TRBJ1-6	TRBV7-2	15	NA	NA	CASSLSGQYNSPLHF	TGTGCCAGCAGCTTGTCGGGACAATATAATTCACCCCTCCACTTT
TRBJ2-5	TRBV29-1	12	NA	TRBD1	CSPQGVQETQYF	TGCAGCCCCCAGGGGGTCCAAGAGACCCAGTACTTC
TRBJ2-3	TRBV6-2/TRBV6-3	12	NA	NA	CASSYVADTQYF	TGTGCCAGCAGTTACGTAGCAGATACGCAGTATTTT
TRBJ1-4	TRBV7-2	17	NA	NA	CASSLVGGQGTNEKLFF	TGTGCCAGCAGCTTAGTGGGAGGACAAGGGACTAATGAAAAACTGTTTTTT
TRBJ1-2	TRBV7-9	14	NA	NA	CASSLDPDSHGYTF	TGTGCCAGCAGCTTAGATCCGGACAGTCATGGCTACACCTTC
TRBJ1-2	TRBV6-4	15	few	NA	CASSDSPTALYGYTF	TGTGCCAGCAGTGACTCCCCGACAGCCCTTTATGGCTACACCTTC
TRBJ2-6	TRBV27	23	NA	NA	CASSLSPIDSKRTAGWGANVLTF	TGTGCCAGCAGTTTATCGCCCATAGATAGTAAACGGACCGCTGGTTGGGGGGCCAACGTCCTGACTTTC
TRBJ1-2	TRBV27	15	NA	NA	CASSPLGGLSYGYTF	TGTGCCAGCAGCCCGTTAGGGGGACTGAGCTATGGCTACACCTTC
TRBJ1-6	TRBV19	14	NA	TRBD1	CASTNQGARSPLHF	TGTGCCAGTACTAATCAGGGGGCTCGCTCACCCCTCCACTTT
TRBJ1-1	TRBV4-3	16	NA	NA	CASSQAKTSSSTEAFF	TGCGCCAGCAGCCAAGCAAAGACCTCCTCGTCGACTGAAGCTTTCTTT
TRBJ2-7	TRBV5-1	16	NA	TRBD1	CASSFPPNVTGVEQYF	TGCGCCAGCAGCTTCCCACCAAACGTTACAGGGGTCGAGCAGTACTTC
TRBJ2-1	TRBV5-8	18	once	TRBD2	CAVSSGLAGGSSYNEQFF	TGTGCCGTGTCTTCGGGACTAGCGGGGGGGAGCTCCTACAATGAGCAGTTCTTC
TRBJ2-2	TRBV5-1	16	NA	TRBD2	CASSLEAGVFTGELFF	TGCGCCAGCAGCTTGGAAGCGGGAGTGTTTACCGGGGAGCTGTTTTTT
TRBJ2-7	TRBV27	15	few	TRBD2	CASSILTSGVYEQYF	TGTGCCAGCAGTATTTTGACTAGCGGGGTTTACGAGCAGTACTTC
TRBJ2-3	TRBV28	16	once	TRBD2	CASSTRRRGGLDTQYF	TGTGCCAGCAGCACGCGCCGGCGGGGGGGTTTAGATACGCAGTATTTT
TRBJ1-5	TRBV19	14	NA	NA	CASKAGSSNQPQHF	TGTGCCAGTAAGGCAGGCAGTAGCAATCAGCCCCAGCATTTT
TRBJ1-3	TRBV13	11	NA	NA	CASSPSVGIYF	TGTGCCAGCAGCCCCTCAGTGGGCATATATTTT
TRBJ2-7	TRBV5-1	14	NA	NA	CASRGGQPSREQYF	TGCGCCAGCAGGGGGGGACAGCCGTCGAGGGAGCAGTACTTC
TRBJ2-5	TRBV18	15	NA	NA	CASSPPGGNQETQYF	TGTGCCAGCTCACCACCGGGGGGAAACCAAGAGACCCAGTACTTC
TRBJ2-3	TRBV3-1/TRBV3-2	13	NA	NA	CASRKSWSRTQYF	TGTGCCAGCAGGAAAAGTTGGTCTAGAACGCAGTATTTT
TRBJ2-1	TRBV6-1	16	NA	TRBD2	CASSVGLAGGRDEQFF	TGTGCCAGCAGTGTCGGACTAGCGGGGGGGAGGGATGAGCAGTTCTTC
TRBJ2-2	TRBV5-1	15	NA	TRBD1	CASSLSAGGSGELFF	TGCGCCAGCAGCTTGTCGGCAGGGGGCTCCGGGGAGCTGTTTTTT
TRBJ1-1	TRBV27	14	NA	TRBD1	CASSLGRGHTEAFF	TGTGCCAGCAGTTTAGGCAGGGGGCACACTGAAGCTTTCTTT
TRBJ2-2	TRBV27	14	NA	NA	CASSLWNKPGELFF	TGTGCCAGCAGTTTATGGAACAAGCCCGGGGAGCTGTTTTTT
TRBJ1-1	TRBV7-3	13	NA	NA	CASKVGWDTEAFF	TGTGCCAGCAAGGTCGGGTGGGACACTGAAGCTTTCTTT
TRBJ2-7	TRBV28	13	NA	NA	CASSLYHTHEQYF	TGTGCCAGCAGTTTATACCACACTCACGAGCAGTACTTC
TRBJ1-4	TRBV11-2	15	NA	TRBD1	CASSLQGRTNEKLFF	TGTGCCAGCAGCCTACAGGGGAGGACTAATGAAAAACTGTTTTTT
TRBJ1-1	TRBV7-2	14	NA	NA	CASSLQGIGTEAFF	TGTGCCAGCAGCTTACAGGGAATAGGAACTGAAGCTTTCTTT
TRBJ2-7	TRBV5-1	14	NA	TRBD2	CASSLGLASYEQYF	TGCGCCAGCAGCTTGGGACTAGCGTCCTACGAGCAGTACTTC
TRBJ2-1	TRBV19	14	NA	NA	CASRPEGADNEQFF	TGTGCCAGTAGGCCAGAGGGAGCGGACAATGAGCAGTTCTTC
TRBJ1-2	TRBV30	12	once	NA	CAWSYTDYGYTF	TGTGCCTGGAGTTATACGGACTATGGCTACACCTTC
TRBJ1-5	TRBV9	13	NA	NA	CASSADLGQPQHF	TGTGCCAGCAGCGCCGACTTGGGTCAGCCCCAGCATTTT
TRBJ1-2	TRBV7-2	15	NA	TRBD1	CASSLLRTGIDGYTF	TGTGCCAGCAGCTTACTTAGGACAGGAATTGATGGCTACACCTTC
TRBJ1-2	TRBV6-6	14	NA	NA	CASSPSSGGSGYTF	TGTGCCAGCAGTCCTAGTTCGGGGGGTAGTGGCTACACCTTC
TRBJ2-3	TRBV6-1	15	once	NA	CASSEALPRTDTQYF	TGTGCCAGCAGTGAAGCACTGCCCCGCACAGATACGCAGTATTTT
TRBJ2-1	TRBV7-6	15	NA	TRBD2	CASSTNSGRHNEQFF	TGTGCCAGCAGCACTAATAGCGGGAGGCACAATGAGCAGTTCTTC
TRBJ1-5	TRBV18	15	NA	NA	CASSLDSPWTRPQHF	TGTGCCAGCTCACTCGACAGTCCTTGGACTCGGCCCCAGCATTTT
TRBJ2-3	TRBV7-9	16	once	TRBD2	CASSLALSGSTDTQYF	TGTGCCAGCAGCTTAGCTCTTAGCGGGAGCACAGATACGCAGTATTTT
TRBJ2-7	TRBV19	13	NA	TRBD1	CASSISTGGEQYF	TGTGCCAGTAGTATCTCGACAGGGGGCGAGCAGTACTTC
TRBJ1-3	TRBV4-1	14	NA	NA	CASSQGVRGNTIYF	TGCGCCAGCAGCCAAGGGGTCAGGGGAAACACCATATATTTT
TRBJ2-7	TRBV5-1	14	NA	TRBD2	CASSRTREGYEQYF	TGCGCCAGCAGCAGGACTAGAGAAGGCTACGAGCAGTACTTC
TRBJ1-3	TRBV10-1	20	few	TRBD1	CASSESNRDRGPFSGNTIYF	TGCGCCAGCAGTGAGTCGAATCGGGACAGGGGCCCATTCTCTGGAAACACCATATATTTT